The source of this TCR beta chain is a study of Ad26.COV2.S vaccination and SARS-CoV-2 variants. For the study at large: It was the COV1001 Ad26.COV2.S trial arm that included the donor.

This table comes from immunoSEQ multiplex PCR, and its TCRdb copy is limited to in-frame clones, with some not included. The repertoire has fewer than 500,000 clones, 89% of them found once; the top ten carry about 2.7%. Treatment described: around 19 received Ad26.COV2.S at low or high dose, single or two shots; five or six received placebo; per-sample allocation not given. Repertoires come from day 63 after the first vaccine or placebo injection. In Boston, the donor was an adult between 18-55 years of age. This specimen was peripheral blood, taken in a trial of Ad26.COV2.S vaccine versus placebo. The sequence was obtained from a person aged 18-65 years who received the Ad26.COV2.S COVID-19 vaccine or a placebo.

CDR3 bases: TGTGCCAGCAGCGGGGACTATGGAGAGACCCAGTACTTC. This sequence encodes CASSGDYGETQYF. The chain links TRBV5-4 to TRBJ2-5; 7 nucleotides align to TRBD2. The length of the CDR3 is 13 residues. Germline V gives CDR1 SGHNT, CDR2 YYREEE (reference sequence). V dropped 4 bases and J dropped 4; count of bases not matched to a gene: 4.